These 18 T cell receptor beta chains originate from one sample sequenced in a study of response to subunit inactivated influenza vaccine. TCRdb used MiXCR to reprocess the RT-PCR reads, holding one entry per CDR3 protein. The table records over 400,000 distinct CDR3 sequences, approximately 10% of them present only once. This material consisted of PBMCs from blood, taken roughly 48 days after vaccination. These receptors were taken from a man aged 50 to 60 who received an inactivated influenza vaccine.

This clonotype was seen only a few times. This chain joins TRBV9 and TRBJ2-2; D might be TRBD1 or TRBD2, each matching 6 bases. The germline V gene encodes CDR1 SGDLS and CDR2 YYNGEE. CDR3 length equals 17 residues. V lost 5 bases, J lost 4 bases, and 21 bases lay in between. CDR3 region: CASSIARVQGGTGELFF. The CDR3 DNA follows: TGTGCCAGCAGTATTGCCCGTGTACAGGGAGGCACCGGGGAGCTGTTTTTT.

This clonotype has a handful of counts. The V and J genes are TRBV20-1 and TRBJ2-3; 11 positions agree with TRBD2. The trim removed 8 bases at V and 1 base at J, leaving 5 bases unmatched. Germline lookup yields CDR1 DFQATT and CDR2 SNEGSKA (reference sequence). This CDR3 region has 14 residues. The CDR3 spells CSRRLAGRTDTQYF. The CDR3 DNA follows: TGCAGTAGGCGACTAGCGGGGCGCACAGATACGCAGTATTTT.

The gene calls are TRBV27 and TRBJ2-1; 8 nucleotides agree with TRBD2. The CDR3 totals 17 residues. The germline CDR1 and CDR2 sequences are MNHEY and SMNVEV (reference sequence). V trimming: 2 bases; J trimming: 2 bases; junction bases outside the gene matches: 8. The CDR3 reads CASSLMGGGNTYNEQFF. The CDR3 nucleotides read TGTGCCAGCAGTTTAATGGGCGGGGGGAATACCTACAATGAGCAGTTCTTC.

This clonotype was detected many times. The chain has TRBV15 and TRBJ2-5; the D gene is possibly TRBD1 (5 bases). Trimming pared 0 bases from V and 5 bases from J, leaving 10 bases between. The germline V gene has CDR1 LNHNV and CDR2 YYDKDF (reference sequence). This CDR3 has 14 residues. The CDR3 DNA follows: TGTGCCACCAGCAGAGATAAGGGGCCTGAGACCCAGTACTTC. The encoded protein is CATSRDKGPETQYF.

This clonotype was detected only a few times. The V and J genes are TRBV15 and TRBJ2-3; a possible D gene is TRBD2 (5 bases). The CDR3 runs 16 residues. CDR1 is LNHNV and CDR2 is YYDKDF in the germline V gene (reference sequence). V dropped 0 bases and J dropped 3 bases, with 13 bases sitting between them. The CDR3 sequence is CATSRDPGVRTDTQYF. CDR3 sequence (DNA): TGTGCCACCAGCAGAGATCCCGGGGTTCGGACAGATACGCAGTATTTT.

This clonotype turned up a few times. The chain links TRBV6-2 or TRBV6-3 to TRBJ2-5, with 13 bases that match TRBD2. The ends lost 4 bases at V and 1 base at J; junction bases unmatched: 0. This CDR3 comprises 15 residues. Germline assignment: CDR1 MNHEY and CDR2 SVGEGT. CDR3 in amino acids: CASSWTSGSQETQYF. The DNA for the CDR3 is TGTGCCAGCAGTTGGACTAGCGGGAGCCAAGAGACCCAGTACTTC.

This chain joins TRBV4-3 and TRBJ2-5; 7 nucleotides match TRBD2. The V gene end was trimmed by 0 bases and the J gene end by 4 bases; junction bases not matched to a gene: 2. The CDR3 spans 14 residues. From germline, CDR1 is LGHNA and CDR2 YSLEER. The CDR3 is CASSQEGRGETQYF. The CDR3 nucleotides read TGCGCCAGCAGCCAAGAGGGGAGGGGAGAGACCCAGTACTTC.

This clonotype was observed a handful of times. This chain links TRBV9 with TRBJ1-2; TRBD1 matches 7 bases. Germline CDR1 and CDR2: SGDLS and YYNGEE. There are 16 residues in the CDR3. V gave up 1 base and J gave up 1 base; unmatched junction bases: 7. CDR3: CASSVMTGRFNYGYTF. CDR3 nucleotides: TGTGCCAGCAGCGTAATGACAGGGAGATTTAACTATGGCTACACCTTC.

In this sample, this clonotype turned up a few times. The chain's CDR3 is CASSATLEKLFF. DNA of the CDR3: TGTGCCAGCAGTGCGACTCTAGAAAAACTGTTTTTT. V usage is TRBV12-3 or TRBV12-4 and J usage is TRBJ1-4; no clear D gene. This CDR3 region has 12 residues. V shed 5 bases and J shed 8 bases, with 9 bases lying between them.

The V call is TRBV7-8, the J call TRBJ2-2; perhaps D is TRBD1 or TRBD2 (6 bases each). CDR3 length: 18 amino acids. Germline V gene lookup returns CDR1 SGHVS and CDR2 FQNEAQ. V lost 5 bases to trimming and J lost 2 bases, with 21 bases between them. This chain's CDR3 is CASSLMRTTTGNTGELFF. CDR3 in DNA: TGTGCCAGCAGCCTCATGAGGACTACGACAGGCAACACCGGGGAGCTGTTTTTT.

The CDR3 nucleotides are TGCGCCAGCAGCTTAGATAGCGGGGATGAGACCCAGTACTTC. It yields the protein CASSLDSGDETQYF. The chain couples TRBV5-1 to TRBJ2-5; 8 bases agree with TRBD2. With V trimmed by 2 bases and J by 5 bases, 5 bases remained unmatched. Germline V gives CDR1 SGHRS, CDR2 YFSETQ. CDR3 length equals 14 residues. Full variable domain (rest looked up from reference TRBV5-1 and TRBJ2-5): KAGVTQTPRYLIKTRGQQVTLSCSPISGHRSVSWYQQTPGQGLQFLFEYFSETQRNKGNFPGRFSGRQFSNSRSEMNVSTLELGDSALYLCASSLDSGDETQYFGPGTRLLVL.

In this sample, this clonotype turned up a few times. V is TRBV4-3 and J is TRBJ2-5; a weak D match, TRBD1 (6 bases). Germline V gene sequence: CDR1 LGHNA, CDR2 YSLEER. The V and J ends lost 4 bases and 0 bases respectively, with 15 bases between them. The CDR3 runs 16 residues. CDR3 in DNA: TGCGCCAGCAGCCCATCGCCGACAGGACACCAAGAGACCCAGTACTTC. Residues: CASSPSPTGHQETQYF.

The J gene is TRBJ2-5, the V gene TRBV15, with 8 bases aligning to TRBD2. Germline values: CDR1 LNHNV, CDR2 YYDKDF (reference sequence). V was clipped by 0 bases and J by 5 bases; unmatched bases: 26. The length of the CDR3 is 22 residues. The CDR3 DNA reads TGTGCCACCAGCAGAGAGCCTCTGGGACTTGAGCGGGGGCGGTTGGATTGGGAGACCCAGTACTTC. This translates into CATSREPLGLERGRLDWETQYF.

The table lists this clonotype with a few counts. The chain combines TRBV7-2 with TRBJ1-6; 9 nucleotides line up with TRBD1. J gave up 10 bases and V 5 bases, and 3 bases lay outside the gene matches. CDR3 size: 13 residues. The germline CDR1 and CDR2 sequences are SGHTA and FQGNSA. This chain's CDR3 is CASSRTGASPLHF. In DNA, the CDR3 is TGTGCCAGCAGCCGGACAGGGGCCTCACCCCTCCACTTT.

The chain combines TRBV5-1 with TRBJ2-1; 9 bases align to TRBD2. Germline CDR1 and CDR2: SGHRS and YFSETQ. The trim removed 4 bases at V and 0 bases at J, leaving 23 bases unmatched. The CDR3 length is 22 residues. Here the CDR3 reads CASSAGSGSGSPRSSSYNEQFF. The CDR3 nucleotides are TGCGCCAGCAGCGCGGGGTCCGGTAGCGGGAGTCCCCGCTCGAGCTCCTACAATGAGCAGTTCTTC.

This clonotype was found a few times. The genes are TRBV7-6 and TRBJ1-1; D is unresolved. CDR1 is SGHVS, CDR2 FNYEAQ, per germline. CDR3 length: 12 residues. The ends were cut back, 6 bases at V and 8 bases at J, with 13 bases in the middle. Written as DNA, the CDR3 is TGTGCCAGCAGAAGACTCTACGGAGAAGCTTTCTTT. Its translation: CASRRLYGEAFF. Filled out from reference TRBV7-6 and TRBJ1-1, the complete variable domain reads GAGVSQSPRYKVTKRGQDVALRCDPISGHVSLYWYRQALGQGPEFLTYFNYEAQQDKSGLPNDRFSAERPEGSISTLTIQRTEQRDSAMYRCASRRLYGEAFFGQGTRLTVV.

This clonotype was observed a handful of times. The V and J genes are TRBV10-3 and TRBJ1-5, with D unresolved. V was pared by 4 bases and J by 1 base, with 11 bases between. The CDR3 has 15 amino acids. Germline CDR1 ENHRY, CDR2 SYGVKD. The CDR3: CAISASFGSNQPQHF. CDR3 coding DNA: TGTGCCATCAGTGCGTCGTTCGGCAGCAATCAGCCCCAGCATTTT.

The rearrangement links TRBV27 to TRBJ2-2; D gene uncertain. This CDR3 region has 14 residues. Germline V CDR1 and CDR2: MNHEY, SMNVEV (reference sequence). Trimming left V 3 bases short and J 1 base short, with 6 bases between. In nucleotides, the CDR3 is TGTGCCAGCAGTTTTATAGAGAACACCGGGGAGCTGTTTTTT. Translation gives CASSFIENTGELFF.